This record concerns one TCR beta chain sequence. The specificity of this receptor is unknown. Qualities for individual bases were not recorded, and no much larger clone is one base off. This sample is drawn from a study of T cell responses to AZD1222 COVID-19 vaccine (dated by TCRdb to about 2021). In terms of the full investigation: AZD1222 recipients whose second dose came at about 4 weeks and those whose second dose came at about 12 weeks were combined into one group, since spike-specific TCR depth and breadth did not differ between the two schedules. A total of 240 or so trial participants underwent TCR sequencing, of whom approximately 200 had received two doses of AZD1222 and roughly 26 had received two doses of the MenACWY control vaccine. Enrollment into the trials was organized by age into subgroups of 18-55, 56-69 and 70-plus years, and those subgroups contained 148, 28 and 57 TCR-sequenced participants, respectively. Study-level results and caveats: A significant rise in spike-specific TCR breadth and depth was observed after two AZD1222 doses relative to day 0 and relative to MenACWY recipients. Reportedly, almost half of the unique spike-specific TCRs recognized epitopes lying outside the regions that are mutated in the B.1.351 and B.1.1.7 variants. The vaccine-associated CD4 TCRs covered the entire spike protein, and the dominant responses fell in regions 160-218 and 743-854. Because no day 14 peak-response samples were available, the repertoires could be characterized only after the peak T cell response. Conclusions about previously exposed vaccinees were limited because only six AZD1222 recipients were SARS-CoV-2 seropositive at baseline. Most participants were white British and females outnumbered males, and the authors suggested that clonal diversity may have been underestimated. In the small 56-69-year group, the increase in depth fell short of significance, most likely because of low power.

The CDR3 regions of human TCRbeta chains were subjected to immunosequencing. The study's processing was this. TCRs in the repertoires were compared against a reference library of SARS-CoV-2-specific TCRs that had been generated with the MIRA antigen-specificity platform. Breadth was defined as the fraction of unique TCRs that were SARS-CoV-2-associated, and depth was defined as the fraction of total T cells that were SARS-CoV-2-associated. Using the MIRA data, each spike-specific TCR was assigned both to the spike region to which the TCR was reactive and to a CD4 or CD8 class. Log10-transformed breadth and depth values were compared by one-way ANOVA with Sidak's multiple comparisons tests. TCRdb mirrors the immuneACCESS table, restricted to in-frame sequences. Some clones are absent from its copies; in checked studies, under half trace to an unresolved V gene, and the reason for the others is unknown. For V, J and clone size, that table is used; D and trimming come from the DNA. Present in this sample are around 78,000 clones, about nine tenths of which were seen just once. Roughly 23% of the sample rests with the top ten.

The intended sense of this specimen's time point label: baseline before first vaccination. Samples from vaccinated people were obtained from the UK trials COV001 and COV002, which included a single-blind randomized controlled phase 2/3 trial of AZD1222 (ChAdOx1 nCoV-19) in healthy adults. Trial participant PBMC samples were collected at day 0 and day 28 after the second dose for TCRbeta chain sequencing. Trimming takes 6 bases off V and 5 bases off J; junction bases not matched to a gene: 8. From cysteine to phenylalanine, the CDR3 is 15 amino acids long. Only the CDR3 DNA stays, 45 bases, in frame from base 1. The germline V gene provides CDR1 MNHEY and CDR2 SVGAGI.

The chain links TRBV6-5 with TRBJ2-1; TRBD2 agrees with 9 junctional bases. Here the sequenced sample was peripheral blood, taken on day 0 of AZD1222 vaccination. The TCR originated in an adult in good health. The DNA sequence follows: TGTGCCAGCAGCCCCCCACTAGCGGGTCACAATGAGCAGTTCTTC. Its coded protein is CASSPPLAGHNEQFF.